The 23 T cell receptor beta chains reported below all come from one sample, sequenced in a study of PD-1 blockade in classical Hodgkin lymphoma. Using immunoSEQ multiplex PCR, the repertoire was profiled, and TCRdb retains in-frame clones only, with some absent. The sample lists roughly 50,000 clones, roughly 86% occurring once. Specified time point: cycle 4 day 1 (C4D1), after 6 weeks of nivolumab. Brentuximab vedotin exposure varied among the patients, all of whom had relapsed after autologous stem cell transplantation. The specimen comprised peripheral blood mononuclear cells (PBMCs), sampled before the fourth cycle of nivolumab. These receptors all stem from a human donor with classical Hodgkin lymphoma.

V is TRBV18 and J is TRBJ1-3; D ambiguous. Germline-derived CDR1 and CDR2 are KGHSH and LQKENI. The V end lost 2 bases, the J end lost 0 bases, and 11 bases lay between the germline ends. The CDR3 runs 16 residues. As DNA, the CDR3 is TGTGCCAGCTCACCAGGAGGAGCTAGCTCTGGAAACACCATATATTTT. Translation gives CASSPGGASSGNTIYF.

The V gene is TRBV4-1, the J gene TRBJ2-6; 8 bases line up with TRBD1. CDR1 is MGHRA and CDR2 is YSYEKL in the germline V gene. V trimming: 0 bases; J trimming: 4 bases; junction bases outside the gene matches: 2. CDR3 length equals 16 residues. CDR3 amino acids: CASSQEDRAGANVLTF. CDR3 nucleotides: TGCGCCAGCAGCCAAGAGGACAGGGCCGGGGCCAACGTCCTGACTTTC.

V and J are TRBV7-3 and TRBJ1-2; a possible D gene is TRBD1 (5 bases). V lost 5 bases and J 8 bases, leaving 18 bases between the germline ends. CDR3 length: 14 amino acids. The V gene's germline CDR1 is SGHTA and CDR2 FQGTGA. Here the CDR3 DNA reads TGTGCCAGCAGCGCGGGACCGAGCTTAGCCGGCTACACCTTC. This codes for CASSAGPSLAGYTF.

The V and J genes are TRBV10-3 and TRBJ2-2, with 12 bases identical to TRBD1. V lost 4 bases, J lost 2 bases, and 5 bases stayed unmatched. This CDR3 region has 17 residues. Germline CDR1 and CDR2: ENHRY and SYGVKD. The CDR3 DNA follows: TGTGCCATCAGTGGTACCGGGACAGGGGGCAACACCGGGGAGCTGTTTTTT. The encoded protein is CAISGTGTGGNTGELFF.

The rearrangement uses TRBV5-1 and TRBJ2-7; possible D gene TRBD1, 6 bases. The germline gives CDR1 SGHRS, CDR2 YFSETQ. The CDR3 sequence is 14 residues long. With 7 bases removed from V and 5 bases from J, the gap between germline ends came to 19 bases. The CDR3 reads CASCRGHGADEQYF. The CDR3 DNA reads as TGCGCCAGCTGCCGGGGACACGGTGCAGACGAGCAGTACTTC. The whole variable domain, remainder taken from reference TRBV5-1 and TRBJ2-7, is KAGVTQTPRYLIKTRGQQVTLSCSPISGHRSVSWYQQTPGQGLQFLFEYFSETQRNKGNFPGRFSGRQFSNSRSEMNVSTLELGDSALYLCASCRGHGADEQYFGPGTRLTVT.

The V call is TRBV5-5, the J call TRBJ1-6, with D uncertain. V shed 4 bases and J shed 7 bases, with 12 bases lying between them. The CDR3 has 14 residues. CDR1 SGHKS and CDR2 YYEKEE come from the germline V gene (reference sequence). Here the CDR3 DNA reads TGTGCCAGCAGCGAGGGCCCTATGAATTCACCCCTCCACTTT. It yields the protein CASSEGPMNSPLHF.

V is TRBV4-2 and J is TRBJ2-3; 13 positions match TRBD2. The germline CDR1 and CDR2 sequences are LGHNA and YNFKEQ. The J segment lost 5 bases and the V segment lost 5 bases, leaving 7 bases of the junction unmatched. CDR3 length equals 16 residues. The CDR3 is CASSTGLAGEVDTQYF. The CDR3 coding sequence is TGTGCCAGCAGCACTGGACTAGCGGGAGAGGTAGATACGCAGTATTTT.

V gene TRBV4-1 combines with J gene TRBJ2-1; 10 nucleotides match TRBD2. Germline values: CDR1 MGHRA, CDR2 YSYEKL. This CDR3 has 19 residues. The V segment lost 2 bases and the J segment 0 bases; nucleotides outside the gene matches: 10. In DNA, the CDR3 is TGCGCCAGCAGCCAACTAGCGGGAGCGGCGGCGAGCTCCTACAATGAGCAGTTCTTC. Protein: CASSQLAGAAASSYNEQFF.

The chain joins TRBV6-1 to TRBJ2-3; no definite D call. Trimming shortened V by 6 bases and J by 3 bases, and 7 bases separated the two germline ends. In germline, CDR1 is MNHNS, CDR2 SASEGT. The CDR3 has 12 amino acids. Here the CDR3 reads CASSLYTDTQYF. The CDR3 coding sequence is TGTGCCAGCAGCCTTTATACAGATACGCAGTATTTT.

The chain has TRBV27 and TRBJ2-7, with D uncertain. This CDR3 spans 13 amino acids. CDR1 is MNHEY, CDR2 SMNVEV, per germline (reference sequence). Trimming removed 4 bases from V and 1 base from J, with 8 bases in between. For the CDR3, the DNA is TGTGCCAGCAGTTCAACAGCTTCCTACGAGCAGTACTTC. Residues: CASSSTASYEQYF.

This chain uses TRBV18 with TRBJ2-1; TRBD2 aligns across 8 bases. Germline V CDR1 and CDR2: KGHSH, LQKENI. J was trimmed by 2 bases and V by 0 bases; bases with no gene match: 3. This CDR3 region has 16 residues. CDR3 nucleotides: TGTGCCAGCTCACCACCGGACGGGAGGGCCTACAATGAGCAGTTCTTC. Translating it yields CASSPPDGRAYNEQFF.

V gene TRBV19 combines with J gene TRBJ1-5; D might be TRBD1 (6 bases). V was pared by 6 bases and J by 0 bases, with 12 bases between. Germline values: CDR1 LNHDA, CDR2 SQIVND (reference sequence). The CDR3 spans 15 residues. The CDR3 loop reads CASRPQGHSNQPQHF. The CDR3 DNA follows: TGTGCCAGTAGGCCACAGGGACATAGCAATCAGCCCCAGCATTTT.

This sequence joins TRBV11-3 and TRBJ1-6; possible D gene TRBD1, 6 bases. The CDR3 consists of 14 residues. Between the trimmed V and J ends, which lost 4 bases and 10 bases, there was a span of 14 bases. CDR1 is SGHNT and CDR2 is YENEEA in the germline V gene. The CDR3 region is CASSSGQPGSPLHF. The CDR3 bases are TGTGCCAGCAGCTCTGGACAGCCCGGGTCACCCCTCCACTTT.

The rearrangement links TRBV5-1 to TRBJ2-2; the match to TRBD1 covers 8 bases. This CDR3 contains 15 residues. CDR1 is SGHRS, CDR2 YFSETQ, per germline. V was pared by 3 bases and J by 1 base, with 2 bases of the junction left unmatched. CDR3 in amino acids: CASSSTGENTGELFF. In nucleotides, the CDR3 is TGCGCCAGCAGCTCGACAGGGGAGAACACCGGGGAGCTGTTTTTT.

The V and J genes are TRBV19 and TRBJ2-1; D not resolved. The CDR3 length is 12 residues. Trimming stripped 3 bases from V and 6 bases from J, with 6 bases between. Germline loops: CDR1 LNHDA, CDR2 SQIVND (reference sequence). The CDR3 DNA reads TGTGCCAGTAGTATTCCCCGCAATGAGCAGTTCTTC. This sequence encodes CASSIPRNEQFF.

J is TRBJ2-7 and V is TRBV7-2; TRBD1 matches 7 bases. Germline V lookup: CDR1 SGHTA, CDR2 FQGNSA. The junction had 9 bases not matched to a gene; V was cut back by 5 bases and J by 2 bases. The length of the CDR3 is 15 residues. CDR3 DNA sequence: TGTGCCAGCAGCCCTAGGGGACAGCTAGCCTACGAGCAGTACTTC. Its translation: CASSPRGQLAYEQYF.

The rearrangement links TRBV7-3 to TRBJ2-5, with D hard to call. The CDR3 has 13 residues. Trimming took 0 bases from V and 2 from J, leaving 4 bases between them. Germline V gene sequence: CDR1 SGHTA, CDR2 FQGTGA. For the CDR3, the DNA is TGTGCCAGCAGCTTAACTAGACAAGAGACCCAGTACTTC. Translation: CASSLTRQETQYF. Variable domain in full (rest from reference TRBV7-3 and TRBJ2-5): GAGVSQTPSNKVTEKGKYVELRCDPISGHTALYWYRQSLGQGPEFLIYFQGTGAADDSGLPNDRFFAVRPEGSVSTLKIQRTERGDSAVYLCASSLTRQETQYFGPGTRLLVL.

The rearrangement links TRBV7-8 to TRBJ2-3; D is unresolved. Germline values: CDR1 SGHVS, CDR2 FQNEAQ. V was cut by 5 bases and J by 0 bases, with 18 bases left in between. This CDR3 comprises 17 residues. CDR3 residues: CASSLRPTQRSTDTQYF. CDR3 DNA: TGTGCCAGCAGCCTACGGCCTACACAACGTAGCACAGATACGCAGTATTTT.

The CDR3 DNA sequence: TGTGCCAGCAGTAGCGGACAGGGGCTCCAAGAGACCCAGTACTTC. Amino acid sequence: CASSSGQGLQETQYF. This sequence joins TRBV27 and TRBJ2-5; 9 bases match TRBD1. CDR1 is MNHEY, CDR2 SMNVEV, per germline (reference sequence). The CDR3 runs to 15 residues. V shed 5 bases, J shed 1 base, and the junction held 5 bases outside the gene matches.

This clone was seen just once. The chain has TRBV27 and TRBJ2-4; 10 bases align to TRBD1. There are 13 residues in the CDR3. Trimming cost V 6 bases and J 9 bases; bases outside gene matches: 5. Per the germline V gene, CDR1 is MNHEY and CDR2 is SMNVEV (reference sequence). CDR3 sequence: CASSRDRGSIQYF. The CDR3, as DNA: TGTGCCAGCAGCCGGGACAGGGGCAGCATTCAGTACTTC.

This clone was detected only a few times. This chain links TRBV7-7 with TRBJ2-5, with 9 positions matching TRBD1. CDR1 is SSHAT, CDR2 FNYEAQ, per germline (reference sequence). Trimming at V came to 6 bases and at J to 2 bases, leaving 7 bases not matched to a gene. The CDR3 spans 15 residues. CDR3 region: CASSQTGGEQETQYF. In DNA form, the CDR3 reads TGTGCCAGCAGTCAGACAGGGGGAGAGCAAGAGACCCAGTACTTC.

V usage is TRBV14 and J usage is TRBJ2-3; no reliable D call. V was cut by 1 base and J by 1 base, with 12 bases left in between. CDR3 length: 16 amino acids. Germline values: CDR1 SGHDN, CDR2 FVKESK. DNA of the CDR3: TGTGCCAGCAGCCAAGGCGGCCAGACACGCACAGATACGCAGTATTTT. This sequence encodes CASSQGGQTRTDTQYF. Filled out from reference TRBV14 and TRBJ2-3, the complete variable domain reads EAGVTQFPSHSVIEKGQTVTLRCDPISGHDNLYWYRRVMGKEIKFLLHFVKESKQDESGMPNNRFLAERTGGTYSTLKVQPAELEDSGVYFCASSQGGQTRTDTQYFGPGTRLTVL.

This chain links TRBV15 with TRBJ2-7, with TRBD1 matching over 8 bases. The CDR3 has 14 residues. Trimming took 1 base from V and 5 from J; bases not matched to a gene: 4. The germline V gene has CDR1 LNHNV and CDR2 YYDKDF (reference sequence). In nucleotides, the CDR3 is TGTGCCACCAGCAGAGGAGGCAGGGGGCACGAGCAGTACTTC. This gives the protein CATSRGGRGHEQYF.